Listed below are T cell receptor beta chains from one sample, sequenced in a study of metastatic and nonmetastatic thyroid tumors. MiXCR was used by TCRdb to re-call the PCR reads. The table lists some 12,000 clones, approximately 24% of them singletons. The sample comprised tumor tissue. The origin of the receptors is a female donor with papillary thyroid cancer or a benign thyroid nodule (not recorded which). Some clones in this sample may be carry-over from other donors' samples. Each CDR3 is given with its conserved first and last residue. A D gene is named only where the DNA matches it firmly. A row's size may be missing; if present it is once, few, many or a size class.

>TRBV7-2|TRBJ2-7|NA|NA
CASSFSTAGRNEQYF
TGTGCCAGCAGCTTTAGTACGGCGGGAAGGAACGAGCAGTACTTC
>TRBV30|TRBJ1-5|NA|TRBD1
CAWGGQKNQPQHF
TGTGCCTGGGGGGGACAGAAAAATCAGCCCCAGCATTTT
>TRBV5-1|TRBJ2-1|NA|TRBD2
CASSPGTSGYNEQFF
TGCGCCAGCAGCCCCGGGACTAGCGGATACAATGAGCAGTTCTTC
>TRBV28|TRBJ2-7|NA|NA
CASSLSGGGHDQYF
TGTGCCAGCAGTTTATCGGGTGGGGGCCACGACCAGTACTTC
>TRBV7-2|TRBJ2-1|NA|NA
CASSLRGYSFF
TGTGCCAGCAGCTTAAGGGGGTATTCGTTCTTC
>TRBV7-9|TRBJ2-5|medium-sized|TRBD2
CASSLAVGLAEQETQYF
TGTGCCAGCAGCTTAGCAGTGGGACTAGCAGAACAAGAGACCCAGTACTTC
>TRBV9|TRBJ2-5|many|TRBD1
CASSVGGQPQETQYF
TGTGCCAGCAGCGTAGGGGGACAGCCCCAAGAGACCCAGTACTTC
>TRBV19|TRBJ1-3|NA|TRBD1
CASSRSTGSGNTIYF
TGTGCCAGTAGCCGCTCGACAGGGTCCGGAAACACCATATATTTT
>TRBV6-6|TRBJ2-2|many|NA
CASSYGQPNTGELFF
TGTGCCAGCAGTTACGGGCAGCCGAACACCGGGGAGCTGTTTTTT
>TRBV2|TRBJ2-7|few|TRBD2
CASSESSGRYEQYF
TGTGCCAGCAGTGAGTCTAGCGGGAGATACGAGCAGTACTTC
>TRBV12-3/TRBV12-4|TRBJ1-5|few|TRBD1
CASSQTGTGSYQPQHF
TGTGCCAGCAGTCAGACCGGGACAGGGAGCTATCAGCCCCAGCATTTT
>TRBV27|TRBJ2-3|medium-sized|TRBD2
CASSLTSASTDTQYF
TGTGCCAGCAGCTTGACTAGCGCTAGCACAGATACGCAGTATTTT
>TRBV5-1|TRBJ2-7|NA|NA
CASSLVSAAYSYEQYF
TGCGCCAGCAGCTTGGTATCGGCAGCTTACTCCTACGAGCAGTACTTC
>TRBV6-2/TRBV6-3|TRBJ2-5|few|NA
CASNGKETQYF
TGTGCCAGCAATGGGAAAGAGACCCAGTACTTC
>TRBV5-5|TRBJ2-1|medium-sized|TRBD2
CASLGASGYNEQFF
TGTGCCAGCCTTGGGGCTAGCGGATACAATGAGCAGTTCTTC
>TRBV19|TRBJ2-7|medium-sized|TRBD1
CASSGNRDRGPQGEQYF
TGTGCCAGTAGTGGAAACCGGGACAGGGGGCCTCAGGGTGAGCAGTACTTC
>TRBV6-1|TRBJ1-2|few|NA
CASIGGSNGYTF
TGTGCCAGCATCGGGGGCTCAAATGGCTACACCTTC
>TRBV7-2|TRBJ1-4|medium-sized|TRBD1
CASSPWTGYEKLFF
TGTGCCAGCAGCCCATGGACAGGCTATGAAAAACTGTTTTTT
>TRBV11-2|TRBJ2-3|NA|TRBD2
CASSLTSGTSRGGQYF
TGTGCCAGCAGCTTGACTAGCGGGACATCTAGGGGCGGGCAGTATTTT
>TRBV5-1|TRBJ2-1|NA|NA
CTSSLRRANEQFF
TGCACCAGCAGCTTGCGTCGGGCTAATGAGCAGTTCTTC
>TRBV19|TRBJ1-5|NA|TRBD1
CASSMDREQPQHF
TGTGCCAGTAGTATGGACAGGGAACAGCCCCAGCATTTT
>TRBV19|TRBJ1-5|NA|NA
CASSTGDLLNQPQHF
TGTGCCAGTAGTACGGGGGACCTACTCAATCAGCCCCAGCATTTT
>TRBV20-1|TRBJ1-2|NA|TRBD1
CSARTGEGYTF
TGCAGTGCTAGAACAGGGGAGGGCTACACCTTC
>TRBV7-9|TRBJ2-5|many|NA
CASSSPGVLGQETQYF
TGTGCCAGCAGCTCTCCCGGGGTGCTTGGGCAAGAGACCCAGTACTTC
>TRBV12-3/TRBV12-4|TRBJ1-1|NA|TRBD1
CASSRGQGYTEAFF
TGTGCCAGCAGTAGGGGACAGGGGTACACTGAAGCTTTCTTT
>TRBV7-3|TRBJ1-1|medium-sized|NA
CASSLAGMNTEAFF
TGTGCCAGCAGCTTAGCCGGAATGAACACTGAAGCTTTCTTT
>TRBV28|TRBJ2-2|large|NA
CASSLPTDGRTGELFF
TGTGCCAGCAGTCTTCCCACGGACGGACGAACCGGGGAGCTGTTTTTT
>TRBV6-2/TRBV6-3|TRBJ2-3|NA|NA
CASSPIGIKATQYF
TGTGCCAGCAGTCCCATAGGAATAAAGGCTACGCAGTATTTT
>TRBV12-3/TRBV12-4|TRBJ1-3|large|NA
CASSPRSGSGNTIYF
TGTGCCAGCAGCCCCCGGTCAGGGTCTGGAAACACCATATATTTT
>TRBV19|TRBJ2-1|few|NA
CASSSGSYNEQFF
TGTGCCAGTAGCAGTGGCTCCTACAATGAGCAGTTCTTC
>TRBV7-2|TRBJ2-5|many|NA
CASSPGRFGETQYF
TGTGCCAGCAGCCCCGGACGTTTTGGGGAGACCCAGTACTTC
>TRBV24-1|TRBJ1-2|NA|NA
CATREGHGYGYTF
TGTGCCACCCGAGAGGGGCACGGCTATGGCTACACCTTC
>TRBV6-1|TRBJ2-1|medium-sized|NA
CASLQGRGRPNEQFF
TGTGCCAGCCTTCAGGGGAGGGGGCGCCCCAATGAGCAGTTCTTC
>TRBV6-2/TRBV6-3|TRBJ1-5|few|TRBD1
CASSYFTTGTGRQPQHF
TGTGCCAGCAGTTACTTTACGACCGGGACAGGTCGACAGCCCCAGCATTTT
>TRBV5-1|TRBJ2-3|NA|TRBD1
CASSLGQGNKDTQYF
TGCGCCAGCAGCTTGGGACAGGGTAATAAAGATACGCAGTATTTT
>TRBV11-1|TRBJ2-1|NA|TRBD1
CASSSDRGGYNEQFF
TGTGCCAGCAGCTCGGACAGGGGAGGATACAATGAGCAGTTCTTC
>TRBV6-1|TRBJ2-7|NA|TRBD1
CASSPGTGEDEQYF
TGTGCCAGCAGTCCTGGGACAGGGGAGGACGAGCAGTACTTC